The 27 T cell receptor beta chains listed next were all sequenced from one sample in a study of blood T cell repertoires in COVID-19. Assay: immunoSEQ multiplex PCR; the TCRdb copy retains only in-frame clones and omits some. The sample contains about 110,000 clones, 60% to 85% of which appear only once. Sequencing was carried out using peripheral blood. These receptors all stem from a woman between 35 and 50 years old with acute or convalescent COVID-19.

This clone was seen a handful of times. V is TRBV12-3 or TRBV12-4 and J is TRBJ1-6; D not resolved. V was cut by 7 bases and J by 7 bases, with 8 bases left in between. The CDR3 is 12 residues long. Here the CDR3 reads CASTQSNSPLHF. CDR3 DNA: TGTGCCAGCACCCAATCAAATTCACCCCTCCACTTT.

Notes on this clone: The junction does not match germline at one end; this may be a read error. CDR3 amino acids: CASSPPTTGALGLF. The CDR3 region has the DNA TGTGCCAGCTCACCACCGACTACAGGGGCCCTCGGCCTTTTT. This chain connects TRBV18 to TRBJ2-3, with TRBD1 matching over 7 bases. The CDR3 is 14 residues long. Germline lookup yields CDR1 KGHSH and CDR2 LQKENI. Full variable domain (outside the CDR3, taken from reference TRBV18 and TRBJ2-3): NAGVMQNPRHLVRRRGQEARLRCSPMKGHSHVYWYRQLPEEGLKFMVYLQKENIIDESGMPKERFSAEFPKEGPSILRIQQVVRGDSAAYFCASSPPTTGALGLFGPGTRLTVL.

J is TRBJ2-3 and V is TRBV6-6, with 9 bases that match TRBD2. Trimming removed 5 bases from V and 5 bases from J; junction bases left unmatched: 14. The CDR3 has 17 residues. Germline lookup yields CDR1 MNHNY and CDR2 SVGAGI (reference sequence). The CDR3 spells CASSPLGTSNIIDTQYF. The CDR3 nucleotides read TGTGCCAGCAGTCCACTAGGGACTAGCAATATTATAGATACGCAGTATTTT.

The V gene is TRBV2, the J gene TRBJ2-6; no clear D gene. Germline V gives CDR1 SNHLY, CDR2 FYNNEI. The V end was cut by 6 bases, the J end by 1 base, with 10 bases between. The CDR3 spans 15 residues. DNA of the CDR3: TGTGCCAGCAGACGCGCGGCGTCTGGGGCCAACGTCCTGACTTTC. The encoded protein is CASRRAASGANVLTF.

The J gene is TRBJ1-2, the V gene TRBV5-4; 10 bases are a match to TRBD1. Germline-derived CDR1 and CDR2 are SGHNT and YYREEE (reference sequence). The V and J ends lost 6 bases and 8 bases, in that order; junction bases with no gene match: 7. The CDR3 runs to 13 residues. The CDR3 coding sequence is TGTGCCAGCACCGTGGGACAGGGGATAGGCTACACCTTC. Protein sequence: CASTVGQGIGYTF.

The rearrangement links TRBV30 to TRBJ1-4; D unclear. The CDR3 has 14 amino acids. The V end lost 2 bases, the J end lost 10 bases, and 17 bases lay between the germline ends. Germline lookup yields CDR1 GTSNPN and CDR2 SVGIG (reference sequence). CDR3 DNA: TGTGCCTGGAGTCGGAGCGGGCAGGTGGGAAAACTGTTTTTT. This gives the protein CAWSRSGQVGKLFF.

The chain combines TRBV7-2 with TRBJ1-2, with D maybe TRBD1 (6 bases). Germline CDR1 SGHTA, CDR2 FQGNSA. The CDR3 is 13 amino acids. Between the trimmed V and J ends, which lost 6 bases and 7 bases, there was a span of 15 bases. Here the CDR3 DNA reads TGTGCCAGCAGGGCTGCGGGGGCAGTTGGCTACACCTTC. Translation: CASRAAGAVGYTF. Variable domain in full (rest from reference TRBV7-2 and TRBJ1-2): GAGVSQSPSNKVTEKGKDVELRCDPISGHTALYWYRQSLGQGLEFLIYFQGNSAPDKSGLPSDRFSAERTGGSVSTLTIQRTQQEDSAVYLCASRAAGAVGYTFGSGTRLTVV.

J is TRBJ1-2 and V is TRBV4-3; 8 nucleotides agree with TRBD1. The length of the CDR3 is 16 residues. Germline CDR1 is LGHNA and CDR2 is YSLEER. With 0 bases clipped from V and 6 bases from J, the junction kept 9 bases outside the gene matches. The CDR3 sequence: CASSQDNGRGRDGYTF. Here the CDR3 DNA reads TGCGCCAGCAGCCAAGATAACGGCAGGGGGCGGGATGGCTACACCTTC.

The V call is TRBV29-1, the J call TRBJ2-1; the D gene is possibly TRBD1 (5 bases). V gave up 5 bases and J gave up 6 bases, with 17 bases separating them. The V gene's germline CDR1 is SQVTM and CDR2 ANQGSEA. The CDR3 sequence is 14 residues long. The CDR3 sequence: CSVKTREKGNEQFF. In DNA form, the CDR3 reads TGCAGCGTTAAAACCAGGGAAAAGGGCAATGAGCAGTTCTTC.

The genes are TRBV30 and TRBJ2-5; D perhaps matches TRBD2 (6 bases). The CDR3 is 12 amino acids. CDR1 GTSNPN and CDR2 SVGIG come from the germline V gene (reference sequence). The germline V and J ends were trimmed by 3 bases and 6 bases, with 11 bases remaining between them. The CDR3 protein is CAWRLAGKTQYF. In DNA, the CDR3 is TGTGCCTGGAGGCTGGCGGGGAAGACCCAGTACTTC.

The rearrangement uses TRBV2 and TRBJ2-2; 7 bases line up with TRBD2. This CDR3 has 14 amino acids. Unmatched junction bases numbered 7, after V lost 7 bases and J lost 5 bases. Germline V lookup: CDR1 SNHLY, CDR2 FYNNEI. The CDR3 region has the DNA TGTGCCAGCAAGGAGGGGAGGGGAACCGGGGAGCTGTTTTTT. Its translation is CASKEGRGTGELFF.

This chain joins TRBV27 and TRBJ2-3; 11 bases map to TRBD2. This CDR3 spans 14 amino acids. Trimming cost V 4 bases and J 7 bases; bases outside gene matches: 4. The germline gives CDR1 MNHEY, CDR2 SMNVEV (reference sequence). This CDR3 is CASSSGLAGNTQYF. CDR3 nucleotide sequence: TGTGCCAGCAGTTCAGGACTAGCGGGCAATACGCAGTATTTT.

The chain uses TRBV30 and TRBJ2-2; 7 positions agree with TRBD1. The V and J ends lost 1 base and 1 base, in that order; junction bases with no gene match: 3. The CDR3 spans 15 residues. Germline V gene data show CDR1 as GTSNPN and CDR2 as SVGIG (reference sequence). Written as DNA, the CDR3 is TGTGCCTGGAGTGAGGGGGCCTTGAACACCGGGGAGCTGTTTTTT. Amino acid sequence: CAWSEGALNTGELFF. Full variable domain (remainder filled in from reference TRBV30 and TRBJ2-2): SQTIHQWPATLVQPVGSPLSLECTVEGTSNPNLYWYRQAAGRGLQLLFYSVGIGQISSEVPQNLSASRPQDRQFILSSKKLLLSDSGFYLCAWSEGALNTGELFFGEGSRLTVL.

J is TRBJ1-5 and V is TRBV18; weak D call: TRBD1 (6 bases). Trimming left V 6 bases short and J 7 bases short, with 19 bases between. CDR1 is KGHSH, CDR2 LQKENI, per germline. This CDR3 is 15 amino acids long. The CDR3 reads CASSPPGGGQQPQHF. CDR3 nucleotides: TGTGCCAGCTCCCCGCCGGGAGGGGGGCAACAGCCCCAGCATTTT.

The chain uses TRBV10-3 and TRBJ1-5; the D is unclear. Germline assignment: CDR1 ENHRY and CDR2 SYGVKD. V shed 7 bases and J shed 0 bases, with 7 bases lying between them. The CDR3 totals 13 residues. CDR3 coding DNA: TGTGCCATCACGGAGAATAGCAATCAGCCCCAGCATTTT. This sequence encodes CAITENSNQPQHF.

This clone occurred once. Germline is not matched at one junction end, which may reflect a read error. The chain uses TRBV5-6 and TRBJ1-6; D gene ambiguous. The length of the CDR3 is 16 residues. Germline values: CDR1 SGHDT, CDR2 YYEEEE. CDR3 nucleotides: TGTGCCAGCAGCTGGCGAAGCGATACCTATAATTCACCCCCCCACTTT. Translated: CASSWRSDTYNSPPHF. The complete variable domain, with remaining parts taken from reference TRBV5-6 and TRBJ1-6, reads DAGVTQSPTHLIKTRGQQVTLRCSPKSGHDTVSWYQQALGQGPQFIFQYYEEEERQRGNFPDRFSGHQFPNYSSELNVNALLLGDSALYLCASSWRSDTYNSPPHFGNGTRLTVT.

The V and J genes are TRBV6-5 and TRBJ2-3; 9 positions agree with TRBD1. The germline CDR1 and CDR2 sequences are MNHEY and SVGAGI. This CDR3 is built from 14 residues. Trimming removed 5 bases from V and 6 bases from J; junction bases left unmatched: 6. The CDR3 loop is CASSRKQGADTQYF. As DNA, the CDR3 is TGTGCCAGCAGTCGAAAACAGGGGGCTGATACGCAGTATTTT.

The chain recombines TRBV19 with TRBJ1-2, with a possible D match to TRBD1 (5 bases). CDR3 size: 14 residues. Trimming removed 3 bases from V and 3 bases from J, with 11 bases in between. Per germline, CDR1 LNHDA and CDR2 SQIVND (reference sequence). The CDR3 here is CASSMVGAYYGYTF. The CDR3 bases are TGTGCCAGTAGTATGGTTGGGGCCTACTATGGCTACACCTTC.

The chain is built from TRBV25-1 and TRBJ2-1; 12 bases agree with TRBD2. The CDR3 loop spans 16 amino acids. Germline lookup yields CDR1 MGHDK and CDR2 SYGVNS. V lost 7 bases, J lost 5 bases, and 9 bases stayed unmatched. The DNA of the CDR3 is TGTGCCAGCACACCTAGCGGGGGGGCCGACCACAATGAGCAGTTCTTC. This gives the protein CASTPSGGADHNEQFF.

The CDR3 bases are TGTGCCAGCAGCACCCCGACAGGTTCTGCTGGCTACACCTTC. This translates into CASSTPTGSAGYTF. V is TRBV7-9 and J is TRBJ1-2; perhaps TRBD1 as D (6 bases). Deletions cut 5 bases from V and 7 bases from J, with 17 bases between. The CDR3 is 14 residues long. CDR1 SEHNR and CDR2 FQNEAQ come from the germline V gene (reference sequence).

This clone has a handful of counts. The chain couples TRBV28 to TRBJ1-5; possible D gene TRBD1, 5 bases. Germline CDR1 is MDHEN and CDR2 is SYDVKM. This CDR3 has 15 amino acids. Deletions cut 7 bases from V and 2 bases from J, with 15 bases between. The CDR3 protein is CASNTFRGGNQPQHF. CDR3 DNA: TGTGCCAGCAATACCTTCCGGGGGGGCAATCAGCCCCAGCATTTT.

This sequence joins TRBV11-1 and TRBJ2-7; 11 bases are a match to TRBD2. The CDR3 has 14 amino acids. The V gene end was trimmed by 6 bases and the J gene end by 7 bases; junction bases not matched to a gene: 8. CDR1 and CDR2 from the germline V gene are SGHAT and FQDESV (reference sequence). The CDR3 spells CASSSGLAGREQYF. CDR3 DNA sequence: TGTGCCAGCAGTTCCGGACTAGCGGGTCGGGAGCAGTACTTC.

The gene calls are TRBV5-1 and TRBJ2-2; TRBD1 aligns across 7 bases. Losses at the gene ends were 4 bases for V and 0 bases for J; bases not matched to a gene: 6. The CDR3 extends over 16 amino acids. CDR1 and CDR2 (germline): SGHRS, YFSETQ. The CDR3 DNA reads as TGCGCCAGCAGCCCACTGGGACAGACGAACACCGGGGAGCTGTTTTTT. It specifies CASSPLGQTNTGELFF.

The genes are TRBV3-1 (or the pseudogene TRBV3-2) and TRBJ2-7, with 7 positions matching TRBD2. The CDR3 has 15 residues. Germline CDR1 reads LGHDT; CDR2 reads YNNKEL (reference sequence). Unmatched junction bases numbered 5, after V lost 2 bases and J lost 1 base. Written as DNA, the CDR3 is TGTGCCAGCAGCCAAACTCCGGGACTATCCTACGAGCAGTACTTC. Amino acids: CASSQTPGLSYEQYF.

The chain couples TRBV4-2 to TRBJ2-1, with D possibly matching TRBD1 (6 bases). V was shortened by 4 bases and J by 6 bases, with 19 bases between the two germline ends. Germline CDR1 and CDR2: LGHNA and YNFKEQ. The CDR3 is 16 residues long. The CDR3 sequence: CASSPVGQLEGNEQFF. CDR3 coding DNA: TGTGCCAGCAGCCCAGTTGGACAGTTAGAGGGCAATGAGCAGTTCTTC.

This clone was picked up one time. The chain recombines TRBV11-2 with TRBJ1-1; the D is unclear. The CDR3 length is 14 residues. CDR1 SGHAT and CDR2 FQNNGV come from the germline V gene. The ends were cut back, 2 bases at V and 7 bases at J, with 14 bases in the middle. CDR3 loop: CASSLYIGLSEAFF. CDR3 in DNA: TGTGCCAGCAGCTTATATATCGGACTTAGTGAAGCTTTCTTT.

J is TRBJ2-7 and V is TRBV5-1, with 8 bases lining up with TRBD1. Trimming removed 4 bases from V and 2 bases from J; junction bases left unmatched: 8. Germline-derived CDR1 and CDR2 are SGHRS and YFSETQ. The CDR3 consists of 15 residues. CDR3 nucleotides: TGCGCCAGCAGCCTAACGACAGGGGAACCCTACGAGCAGTACTTC. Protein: CASSLTTGEPYEQYF.